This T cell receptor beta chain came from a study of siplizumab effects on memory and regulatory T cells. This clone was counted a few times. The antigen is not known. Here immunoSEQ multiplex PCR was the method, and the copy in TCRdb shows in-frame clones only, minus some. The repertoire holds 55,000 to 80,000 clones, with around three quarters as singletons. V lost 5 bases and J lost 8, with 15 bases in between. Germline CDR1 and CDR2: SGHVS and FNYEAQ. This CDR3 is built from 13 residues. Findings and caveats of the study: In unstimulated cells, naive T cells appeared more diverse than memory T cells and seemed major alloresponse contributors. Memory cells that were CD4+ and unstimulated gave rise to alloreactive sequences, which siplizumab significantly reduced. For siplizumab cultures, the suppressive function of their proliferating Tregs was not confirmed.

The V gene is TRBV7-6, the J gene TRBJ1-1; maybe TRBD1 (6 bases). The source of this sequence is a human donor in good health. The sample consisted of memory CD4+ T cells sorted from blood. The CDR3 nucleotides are TGTGCCAGCAGCCCTTCGGGGGGGCGCGAAGCTTTCTTT. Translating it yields CASSPSGGREAFF.